The clone carrying this T cell receptor (beta chain) has a single count. Clones were read by immunoSEQ multiplex PCR, and TCRdb kept only the in-frame ones, dropping some. This sample yields 250,000 to 300,000 clones, of which 88% are seen a single time; around 10% belongs to the top ten. A Seattle source enrolled patients during active infection and followed them longitudinally. This sample was included in a study of blood T cell repertoires in COVID-19. Study at large: Some COVID-19 samples were acute and others convalescent; all came from the United States, Italy and Spain.

CDR3 size: 13 residues. The V gene end was trimmed by 4 bases and the J gene end by 7 bases; junction bases not matched to a gene: 6. Per the germline V gene, CDR1 is MNHEY and CDR2 is SMNVEV (reference sequence). This TCR derives from a woman under 40 with COVID-19, enrolled during active disease. The source material was peripheral blood. The chain uses TRBV27 and TRBJ1-2; 7 bases map to TRBD1. The CDR3, as DNA: TGTGCCAGCAGTTCTCACAGGGGTGGTGGCTACACCTTC. Residues: CASSSHRGGGYTF.